The 20 T cell receptor beta chains below come from one sample, sequenced in a study of CD8 T cells in ankylosing spondylitis. TCRdb processed the 5' RACE reads anew with MiXCR; each CDR3 protein has one entry. Of under 150,000 distinct CDR3 sequences in the sample, around 13% were seen once. Input material: blood, either unsorted or a sorted T cell fraction (not recorded which). The receptors here all came from a female donor with ankylosing spondylitis or in good health (not recorded which).

V and J are TRBV5-1 and TRBJ2-7, with 7 bases lining up with TRBD1. This CDR3 comprises 16 residues. Germline CDR1 SGHRS, CDR2 YFSETQ. V trimming: 0 bases; J trimming: 3 bases; junction bases outside the gene matches: 9. The CDR3 DNA sequence: TGCGCCAGCAGCTTGGCTGTTTCGGGACAGAACTACGAGCAGTACTTC. Translated, it gives CASSLAVSGQNYEQYF.

This clonotype was observed many times. The chain joins TRBV29-1 to TRBJ2-5; D is ambiguous. This CDR3 contains 11 residues. CDR1 is SQVTM, CDR2 ANQGSEA, per germline. The V end lost 6 bases, the J end lost 5 bases, and 10 bases lay between the germline ends. In DNA form, the CDR3 reads TGCAGCGTAAGACCTGGGGAGACCCAGTACTTC. This encodes CSVRPGETQYF.

The chain couples TRBV20-1 to TRBJ1-5; unclear D gene. Germline V gene data show CDR1 as DFQATT and CDR2 as SNEGSKA (reference sequence). CDR3 length equals 13 residues. V lost 4 bases, J lost 2 bases, and 9 bases lay in between. The CDR3 region is CSAIERGNQPQHF. The DNA for the CDR3 is TGCAGTGCTATTGAACGGGGCAATCAGCCCCAGCATTTT.

As for this clonotype: Since a much larger clone is just one base distant, this may be a read error. The J gene is TRBJ2-2, the V gene TRBV5-1; 8 bases line up with TRBD1. The germline CDR1 and CDR2 sequences are SGHRS and YFSETQ. The CDR3 spans 15 residues. After removal of 6 bases from V and 4 bases from J, the junction contained 8 bases not matched to a gene. For the CDR3, the DNA is TGCGCCAGCACAAAAGGACAGGGTAGCACCGGGGAGCTGTTTTTT. Encoded protein: CASTKGQGSTGELFF.

In this sample, this clonotype turned up many times. The CDR3 reads CASSASGSYEQYF. CDR3 DNA sequence: TGTGCCAGCAGCGCTAGCGGGTCGTACGAGCAGTACTTC. V is TRBV4-2 and J is TRBJ2-7; 8 nucleotides align to TRBD2. Trimming removed 5 bases from V and 4 bases from J; junction bases left unmatched: 4. This CDR3 is built from 13 residues. CDR1 is LGHNA, CDR2 YNFKEQ, per germline.

This clonotype occurred many times. The CDR3 here is CASSSGQVEAFF. In nucleotides, the CDR3 is TGTGCCAGCAGTTCCGGACAGGTTGAAGCTTTCTTT. This sequence joins TRBV12-3 or TRBV12-4 and TRBJ1-1; 7 bases agree with TRBD1. The CDR3 length is 12 residues. V shed 4 bases and J 7 bases; nucleotides not matched to a gene: 3.

V gene TRBV19 combines with J gene TRBJ2-1; maybe TRBD2 (5 bases). The CDR3 is made up of 18 amino acids. Germline CDR1 reads LNHDA; CDR2 reads SQIVND (reference sequence). V was shortened by 0 bases and J by 8 bases, with 23 bases between the two germline ends. This chain's CDR3 is CASSIDLFGPRDTYEQFF. CDR3 DNA: TGTGCCAGTAGTATAGATTTGTTTGGGCCGAGGGATACCTATGAGCAGTTCTTC.

The sample holds many counts of this clonotype. The rearrangement links TRBV20-1 to TRBJ1-5, with a tentative D call TRBD1 (6 bases). The germline V gene encodes CDR1 DFQATT and CDR2 SNEGSKA (reference sequence). The CDR3 is 14 residues long. V lost 1 base to trimming and J lost 4 bases, with 11 bases between them. This chain's CDR3 is CSARGLRGNQPQHF. Written as DNA, the CDR3 is TGCAGTGCTAGAGGGCTCAGGGGAAATCAGCCCCAGCATTTT.

V usage is TRBV14 and J usage is TRBJ2-7, with 9 bases aligning to TRBD2. CDR1 is SGHDN and CDR2 is FVKESK in the germline V gene. The CDR3 sequence is 15 residues long. The V and J ends lost 2 bases and 2 bases, in that order; junction bases with no gene match: 4. CDR3 bases: TGTGCCAGCAGCCAAAGCGGGGGGCCTACCTACGAGCAGTACTTC. This sequence encodes CASSQSGGPTYEQYF. Looking up the rest from reference TRBV14 and TRBJ2-7 gives the full variable domain: EAGVTQFPSHSVIEKGQTVTLRCDPISGHDNLYWYRRVMGKEIKFLLHFVKESKQDESGMPNNRFLAERTGGTYSTLKVQPAELEDSGVYFCASSQSGGPTYEQYFGPGTRLTVT.

This clonotype was counted at least ten times. The CDR3 sequence: CASSPLGRDTDTQYF. DNA of the CDR3: TGTGCCAGCAGCCCCCTAGGGAGAGACACAGATACGCAGTATTTT. The J gene is TRBJ2-3, the V gene TRBV28, with D maybe TRBD2 (5 bases). The germline gives CDR1 MDHEN, CDR2 SYDVKM. This CDR3 is 15 amino acids long. V lost 6 bases to trimming and J lost 2 bases, with 15 bases between them.

This clonotype occurred many times. The chain recombines TRBV5-8 with TRBJ2-7; unclear D gene. Germline CDR1 is SGHTS and CDR2 is YDEGEE. The CDR3 consists of 15 residues. V was cut by 0 bases and J by 0 bases, with 10 bases left in between. CDR3 DNA sequence: TGTGCCAGCAGCTTGGCAGTAATCAGCTCCTACGAGCAGTACTTC. Encoded protein: CASSLAVISSYEQYF.

V and J are TRBV5-1 and TRBJ2-5, with 8 positions matching TRBD2. The trim removed 0 bases at V and 4 bases at J, leaving 2 bases unmatched. Germline V gene sequence: CDR1 SGHRS, CDR2 YFSETQ. The CDR3 consists of 14 residues. As DNA, the CDR3 is TGCGCCAGCAGCTTGGGGACTAGCCCAGAGACCCAGTACTTC. The encoded protein is CASSLGTSPETQYF.

This clonotype was seen many times. The V gene is TRBV15, the J gene TRBJ1-5, with D possibly TRBD1 on 5 matching bases. The CDR3 is 15 amino acids. CDR1 is LNHNV and CDR2 is YYDKDF in the germline V gene (reference sequence). Trimming took off 3 bases at V and 2 bases at J, with 11 bases between the two ends. The DNA of the CDR3 is TGTGCCACCAGCAGGCGAACAGGCGGCAATCAGCCCCAGCATTTT. It is translated as CATSRRTGGNQPQHF.

This clonotype was seen a handful of times. This sequence joins TRBV5-6 and TRBJ2-3; 13 nucleotides align to TRBD2. CDR1 SGHDT and CDR2 YYEEEE come from the germline V gene. V trimming: 5 bases; J trimming: 5 bases; junction bases outside the gene matches: 2. The CDR3 covers 14 residues. This CDR3 reads CASRLAGGLDTQYF. Here the CDR3 DNA reads TGTGCCAGCAGACTAGCGGGAGGGTTAGATACGCAGTATTTT.

In its sample, this clonotype was seen many times. In DNA, the CDR3 is TGCAGTGCTAGTCCGCCTCTCGCTGGAAACACCATATATTTT. Its translation is CSASPPLAGNTIYF. The gene calls are TRBV20-1 and TRBJ1-3; the D is unclear. This CDR3 has 14 amino acids. Looked up from germline, CDR1 is DFQATT and CDR2 is SNEGSKA (reference sequence). Trimming shortened V by 3 bases and J by 2 bases, and 11 bases separated the two germline ends.

This clonotype showed up just a few times. J is TRBJ2-2 and V is TRBV5-1; 8 bases line up with TRBD2. The junction had 11 bases not matched to a gene; V was cut back by 4 bases and J by 0 bases. The CDR3 consists of 18 residues. Germline V gives CDR1 SGHRS, CDR2 YFSETQ. CDR3 amino acids: CASSPHPTSGTNTGELFF. CDR3 nucleotides: TGCGCCAGCAGCCCACACCCAACTAGCGGCACGAACACCGGGGAGCTGTTTTTT.

This clonotype has ten or more counts. This chain uses TRBV3-1 with TRBJ2-2; D gene unclear. The CDR3 runs 12 residues. Germline V lookup: CDR1 LGHDT, CDR2 YNNKEL (reference sequence). Trimming removed 3 bases at V and 1 base at J, with 0 bases between. The CDR3 DNA is TGTGCCAGCAGCCAGAACACCGGGGAGCTGTTTTTT. Encoded protein: CASSQNTGELFF.

This chain joins TRBV12-3 or TRBV12-4 and TRBJ1-2, with 7 bases that match TRBD1. Unmatched junction bases numbered 2, after V lost 0 bases and J lost 4 bases. This CDR3 has 14 amino acids. Written as DNA, the CDR3 is TGTGCCAGCAGTTTAGCGGGGACAGCCTATGGCTACACCTTC. The encoded protein is CASSLAGTAYGYTF.

This clonotype was recorded at least ten times. The chain combines TRBV20-1 with TRBJ2-1; TRBD2 might be the D (5 bases). The CDR3 has 18 amino acids. Trimming removed 0 bases at V and 0 bases at J, with 18 bases between. Germline-derived CDR1 and CDR2 are DFQATT and SNEGSKA (reference sequence). The CDR3 protein is CSARDSLERPSSYNEQFF. For the CDR3, the DNA is TGCAGTGCTAGAGATTCTCTGGAGCGGCCATCCTCCTACAATGAGCAGTTCTTC.

This clonotype has ten or more counts. The chain uses TRBV2 and TRBJ1-4; 9 bases line up with TRBD1. Germline V gene lookup returns CDR1 SNHLY and CDR2 FYNNEI. Trimming at V came to 5 bases and at J to 7 bases, leaving 11 bases not matched to a gene. This CDR3 region has 16 residues. Here the CDR3 reads CASSSTLQGAGEKLFF. The CDR3, as DNA: TGTGCCAGCAGTTCAACTTTACAGGGGGCGGGTGAAAAACTGTTTTTT.